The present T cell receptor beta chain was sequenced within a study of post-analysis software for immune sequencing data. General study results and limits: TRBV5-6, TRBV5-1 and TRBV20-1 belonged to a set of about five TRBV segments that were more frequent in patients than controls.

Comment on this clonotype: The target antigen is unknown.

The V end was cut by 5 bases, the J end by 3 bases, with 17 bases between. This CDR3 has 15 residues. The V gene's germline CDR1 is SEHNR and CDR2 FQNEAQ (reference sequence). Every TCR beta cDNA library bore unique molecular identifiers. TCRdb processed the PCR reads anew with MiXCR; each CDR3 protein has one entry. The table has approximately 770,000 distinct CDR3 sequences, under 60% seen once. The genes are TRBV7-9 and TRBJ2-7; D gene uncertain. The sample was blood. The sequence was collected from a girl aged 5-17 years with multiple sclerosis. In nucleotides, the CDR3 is TGTGCCAGCAGCCAGCCCGACGGCCTGTACTACGAGCAGTACTTC. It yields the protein CASSQPDGLYYEQYF.